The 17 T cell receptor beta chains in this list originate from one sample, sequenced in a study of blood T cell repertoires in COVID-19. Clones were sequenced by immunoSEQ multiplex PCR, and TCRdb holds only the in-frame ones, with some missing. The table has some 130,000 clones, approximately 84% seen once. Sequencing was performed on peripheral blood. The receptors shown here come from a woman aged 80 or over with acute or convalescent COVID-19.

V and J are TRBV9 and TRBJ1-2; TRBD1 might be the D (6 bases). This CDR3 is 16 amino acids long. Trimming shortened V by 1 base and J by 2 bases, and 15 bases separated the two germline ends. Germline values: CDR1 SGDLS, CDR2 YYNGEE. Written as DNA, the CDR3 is TGTGCCAGCAGCGTAACCCCCTTGGGGGCGAACTATGGCTACACCTTC. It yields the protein CASSVTPLGANYGYTF.

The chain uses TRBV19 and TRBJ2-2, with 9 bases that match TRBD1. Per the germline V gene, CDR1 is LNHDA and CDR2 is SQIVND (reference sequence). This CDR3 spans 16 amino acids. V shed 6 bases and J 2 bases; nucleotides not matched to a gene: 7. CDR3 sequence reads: CASSRQGGGNTGELFF. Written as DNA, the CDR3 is TGTGCCAGTAGCAGACAGGGGGGCGGAAACACCGGGGAGCTGTTTTTT. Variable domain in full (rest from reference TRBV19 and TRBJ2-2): DGGITQSPKYLFRKEGQNVTLSCEQNLNHDAMYWYRQDPGQGLRLIYYSQIVNDFQKGDIAEGYSVSREKKESFPLTVTSAQKNPTAFYLCASSRQGGGNTGELFFGEGSRLTVL.

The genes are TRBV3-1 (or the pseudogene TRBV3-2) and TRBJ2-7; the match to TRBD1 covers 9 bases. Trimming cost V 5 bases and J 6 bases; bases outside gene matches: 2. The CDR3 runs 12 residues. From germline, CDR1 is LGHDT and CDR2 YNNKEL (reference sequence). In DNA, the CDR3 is TGTGCCAGCAGCATGACAGGGGGCGAGCAGTACTTC. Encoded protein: CASSMTGGEQYF.

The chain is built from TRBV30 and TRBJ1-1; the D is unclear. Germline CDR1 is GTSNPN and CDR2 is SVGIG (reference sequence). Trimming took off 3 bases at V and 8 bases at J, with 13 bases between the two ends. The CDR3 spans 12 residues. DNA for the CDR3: TGTGCCTGGAGCTTGAGGGCGGGGGAAGCTTTCTTT. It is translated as CAWSLRAGEAFF.

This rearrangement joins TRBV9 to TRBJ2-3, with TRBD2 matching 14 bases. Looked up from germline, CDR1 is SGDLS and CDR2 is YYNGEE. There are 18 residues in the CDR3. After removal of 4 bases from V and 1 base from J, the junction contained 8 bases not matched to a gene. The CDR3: CASSRGLAGALGTDTQYF. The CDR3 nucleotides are TGTGCCAGCAGCCGGGGACTAGCGGGGGCCTTGGGCACAGATACGCAGTATTTT.

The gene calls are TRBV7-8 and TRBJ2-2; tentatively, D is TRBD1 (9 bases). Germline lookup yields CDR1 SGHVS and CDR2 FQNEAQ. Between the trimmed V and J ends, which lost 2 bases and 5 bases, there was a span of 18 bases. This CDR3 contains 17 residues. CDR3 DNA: TGTGCCAGCAGCTTACGGGGGGGACAGGGATGGACCGGGGAGCTGTTTTTT. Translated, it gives CASSLRGGQGWTGELFF.

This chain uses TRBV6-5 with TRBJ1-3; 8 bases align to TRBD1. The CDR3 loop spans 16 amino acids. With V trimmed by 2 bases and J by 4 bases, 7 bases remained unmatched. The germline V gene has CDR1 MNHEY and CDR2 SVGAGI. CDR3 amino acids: CASSYTGQGAGNTIYF. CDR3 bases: TGTGCCAGCAGTTACACCGGACAGGGTGCAGGAAACACCATATATTTT.

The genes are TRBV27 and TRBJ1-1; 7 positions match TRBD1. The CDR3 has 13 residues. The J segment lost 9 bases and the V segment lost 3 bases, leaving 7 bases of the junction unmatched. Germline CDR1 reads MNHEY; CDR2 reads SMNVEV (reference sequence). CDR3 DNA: TGTGCCAGCAGTTTCACACCGGGACAGAAAGCTTTCTTT. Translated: CASSFTPGQKAFF.

CDR3 sequence reads: CASSQVYGGSGNTIYF. The CDR3 nucleotides are TGCGCCAGCAGCCAAGTATACGGGGGCTCTGGAAACACCATATATTTT. The chain uses TRBV4-3 and TRBJ1-3, with TRBD1 as a possible D gene (5 bases). Germline assignment: CDR1 LGHNA and CDR2 YSLEER. The CDR3 is made up of 16 amino acids. V lost 1 base and J lost 0, with 10 bases in between.

CDR3 sequence (DNA): TGTGCCAGTAGCCTGGACAGGGTAACTGAAGCTTTCTTT. Its protein product is CASSLDRVTEAFF. The V and J genes are TRBV19 and TRBJ1-1, with TRBD1 matching 8 bases. CDR3 length: 13 amino acids. The ends lost 6 bases at V and 5 bases at J; junction bases unmatched: 5. Germline V gene data show CDR1 as LNHDA and CDR2 as SQIVND (reference sequence).

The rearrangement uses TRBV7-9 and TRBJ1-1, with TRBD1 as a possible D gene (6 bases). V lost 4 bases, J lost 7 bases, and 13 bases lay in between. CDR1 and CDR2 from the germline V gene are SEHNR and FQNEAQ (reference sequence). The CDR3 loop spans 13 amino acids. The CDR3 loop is CASSSRGGSEAFF. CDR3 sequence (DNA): TGTGCCAGCAGCTCACGAGGGGGTAGTGAAGCTTTCTTT.

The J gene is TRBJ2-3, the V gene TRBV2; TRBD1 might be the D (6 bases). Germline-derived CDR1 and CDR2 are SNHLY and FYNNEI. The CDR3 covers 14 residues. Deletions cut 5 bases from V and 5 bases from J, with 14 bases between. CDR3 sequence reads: CASSSFFRGDTQYF. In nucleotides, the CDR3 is TGTGCCAGCAGTTCCTTCTTCAGGGGAGATACGCAGTATTTT.

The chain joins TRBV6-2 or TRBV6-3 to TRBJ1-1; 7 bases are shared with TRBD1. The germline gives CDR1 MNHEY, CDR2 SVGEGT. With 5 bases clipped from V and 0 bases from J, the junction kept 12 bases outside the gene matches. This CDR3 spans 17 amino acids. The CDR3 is CASSPPGTAAMNTEAFF. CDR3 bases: TGTGCCAGCAGTCCCCCCGGGACAGCAGCTATGAACACTGAAGCTTTCTTT.

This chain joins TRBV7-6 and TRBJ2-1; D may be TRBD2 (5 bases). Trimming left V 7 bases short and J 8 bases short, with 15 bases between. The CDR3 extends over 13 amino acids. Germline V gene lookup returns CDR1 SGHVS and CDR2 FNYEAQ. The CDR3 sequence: CASTPNPSHEQFF. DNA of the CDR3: TGTGCCAGCACCCCGAACCCTAGCCATGAGCAGTTCTTC.

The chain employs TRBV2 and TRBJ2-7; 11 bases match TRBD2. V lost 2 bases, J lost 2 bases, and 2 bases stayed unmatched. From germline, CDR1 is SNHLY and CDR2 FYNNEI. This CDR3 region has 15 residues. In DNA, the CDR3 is TGTGCCAGCAGTGAACTAGCGGGAGGCCCCTACGAGCAGTACTTC. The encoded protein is CASSELAGGPYEQYF.

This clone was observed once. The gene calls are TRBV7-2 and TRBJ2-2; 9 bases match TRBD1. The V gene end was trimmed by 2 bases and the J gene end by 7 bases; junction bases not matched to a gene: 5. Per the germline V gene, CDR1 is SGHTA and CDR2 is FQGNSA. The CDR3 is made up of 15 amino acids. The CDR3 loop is CASSLRGQGIGELFF. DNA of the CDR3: TGTGCCAGCAGCTTAAGGGGACAGGGTATCGGGGAGCTGTTTTTT. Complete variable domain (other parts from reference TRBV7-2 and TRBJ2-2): GAGVSQSPSNKVTEKGKDVELRCDPISGHTALYWYRQSLGQGLEFLIYFQGNSAPDKSGLPSDRFSAERTGGSVSTLTIQRTQQEDSAVYLCASSLRGQGIGELFFGEGSRLTVL.

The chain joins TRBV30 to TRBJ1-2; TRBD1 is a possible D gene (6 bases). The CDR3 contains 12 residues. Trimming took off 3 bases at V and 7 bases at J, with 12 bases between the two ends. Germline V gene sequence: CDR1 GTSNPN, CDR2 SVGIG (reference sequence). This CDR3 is CAWRSGVVGYTF. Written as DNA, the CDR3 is TGTGCCTGGAGGTCAGGGGTTGTTGGCTACACCTTC.